This is a list of T cell receptor beta chains from one sample in a study of shared clonotypes between healthy human individuals. Profiling relied on immunoSEQ multiplex PCR, and the TCRdb table lists in-frame clones only, not all of them. The sample has more than 600,000 clones, roughly nine tenths seen once. The sample comprised naive CD8+ T cells sorted from blood. All receptors derive from a man aged 25 to 40 in good health. Both conserved end residues are part of each CDR3. The D gene is left open where the match is weak. Only part of the rows carry a size: once, few, many, or a class if the clone is expanded.

-,-,TRBV4-1,TRBJ2-4,TGCGCCAGCAGCCAAGTTGGGGTATTGGACATTCAGTACTTC,CASSQVGVLDIQYF
-,-,TRBV30,TRBJ2-7,TGTGCCTGGACCCTCCCGACCTTTAAGGTTCGTAACGAGCAGTACTTC,CAWTLPTFKVRNEQYF
-,-,TRBV7-9,TRBJ1-1,TGTGCCAGCGAGCCGGGACCTCAGAACACTGAAGCTTTCTTT,CASEPGPQNTEAFF
TRBD1,-,TRBV15,TRBJ2-1,TGTGCCACACAGGGGACATACAATGAGCAGTTCTTC,CATQGTYNEQFF
-,once,TRBV19,TRBJ2-6,TGTGCCAGTAGTAGGGGGGATCGTGGGGCCAACGTCCTGACTTTC,CASSRGDRGANVLTF
-,few,TRBV7-9,TRBJ2-7,TGTGCCAGCAGCTTAGAACAGCCCAACTACGAGCAGTACTTC,CASSLEQPNYEQYF
-,-,TRBV7-8,TRBJ2-7,TGTGCCAGCAGTCAAGGGGGGGATAGATTTTACGAGCAGTACTTC,CASSQGGDRFYEQYF
-,-,TRBV6-6,TRBJ2-2,TGTGCCAGCAGTTACCAGAACACCGGGGAGCTGTTTTTT,CASSYQNTGELFF
-,-,TRBV11-2,TRBJ2-3,TGTGCCAGCAGCTTAGGTACAGGCACAGATACGCAGTATTTT,CASSLGTGTDTQYF
TRBD2,-,TRBV7-9,TRBJ2-7,TGTGCCAGCAGCCCCCCGGGAGGGGCCTTTTACGAGCAGTACTTC,CASSPPGGAFYEQYF
-,-,TRBV28,TRBJ2-1,TGTGCCAGCAGTTTGGTTGCCGGCGTTGGGGATGAGCAGTTCTTC,CASSLVAGVGDEQFF
-,-,TRBV14,TRBJ2-5,TGTGCCAGCAGCCACATGGGGGGCGTTCGGGAGACCCAGTACTTC,CASSHMGGVRETQYF
-,-,TRBV5-6,TRBJ1-3,TGTGCCAGCAGCTTGGGAGGGCTCGGAAACACCATATATTTT,CASSLGGLGNTIYF
TRBD2,few,TRBV5-1,TRBJ2-2,TGCGCCAGCAGCCTAGGACTAGCGGGAGCCGGGGAGCTGTTTTTT,CASSLGLAGAGELFF
-,-,TRBV11-2,TRBJ2-7,TGTGCCAGCAGCTTAGGACAGGACTACGAGCAGTACTTC,CASSLGQDYEQYF
-,-,TRBV4-1,TRBJ2-7,TGCGCCAGCAGCCAAGAATTCCGCGGATTCTACGAGCAGTACTTC,CASSQEFRGFYEQYF
-,-,TRBV7-9,TRBJ1-2,TGTGCCAGCAGCCCCGTAGATTACTATGGCTACACCTTC,CASSPVDYYGYTF
-,-,TRBV10-1,TRBJ2-7,TGCGCCAGCAGTGAGTCGTGGGGGCCCAACTACGAGCAGTACTTC,CASSESWGPNYEQYF
TRBD2,-,TRBV10-1,TRBJ2-3,TGCGCCAGCAGTAACGGACTAGCGGGAGGGCCAGATACGCAGTATTTT,CASSNGLAGGPDTQYF
-,-,TRBV9,TRBJ2-1,TGTGCCAGCAGCGTAGAATTCGGAGGGCCTGGGGAGCAGTTCTTC,CASSVEFGGPGEQFF
TRBD2,-,TRBV4-1,TRBJ2-5,TGCGCCAGCAGCCAAGTCTTAGCGGGCCAAGAGACCCAGTACTTC,CASSQVLAGQETQYF
-,-,TRBV4-1,TRBJ2-7,TGCGCCAGCAGCCAAGATCCGGGGCTAGCTCACGAGCAGTACTTC,CASSQDPGLAHEQYF
TRBD2,-,TRBV18,TRBJ2-6,TGTGCCAGCTCAACGGAAACTAGCGGACGTTACTCTGGGGCCAACGTCCTGACTTTC,CASSTETSGRYSGANVLTF
TRBD1,-,TRBV5-5,TRBJ1-5,TGTGCCAGCAGCCCCGACAGGGTTCAGCCCCAGCATTTT,CASSPDRVQPQHF
-,-,TRBV15,TRBJ1-5,TGTGCCACCAGCTTGCGGGGAAATAGCAATCAGCCCCAGCATTTT,CATSLRGNSNQPQHF
-,once,TRBV6-5,TRBJ2-1,TGTGCCAGCAGTTACTCGAGACAGAATGAGCAGTTCTTC,CASSYSRQNEQFF
-,-,TRBV5-6,TRBJ2-1,TGTGCCAGCAGCTTAGAGTTTGGAGGGATAGGGAATGAGCAGTTCTTC,CASSLEFGGIGNEQFF
TRBD1,-,TRBV5-6,TRBJ2-7,TGTGCCAGCAGCTACGGGACAGCCTACGAGCAGTACTTC,CASSYGTAYEQYF
-,-,TRBV9,TRBJ2-3,TGTGCCAGCAATTACGGCGGGGTGAATACAGATACGCAGTATTTT,CASNYGGVNTDTQYF
-,-,TRBV5-1,TRBJ1-4,TGCGCCAGCAGCTTTTATTCCCCCGATGATGGGAGTGAAAAACTGTTTTTT,CASSFYSPDDGSEKLFF
-,-,TRBV7-9,TRBJ2-1,TGTGCCAGCAGCCAGTCCTTAGGAGGGGGACTGAGCTCCTACAATGAGCAGTTCTTC,CASSQSLGGGLSSYNEQFF
-,-,TRBV20-1,TRBJ2-3,TGCAGTGTGCGACGCGCAGATACGCAGTATTTT,CSVRRADTQYF
TRBD2,-,TRBV7-8,TRBJ2-1,TGTGCCAGCAGCCCCCGGACTAGCGGGAATGTTGAGCAGTTCTTC,CASSPRTSGNVEQFF
-,-,TRBV19,TRBJ2-7,TGTGCCAGTAGAGACGGAAGGAGTAGGACCTACGAGCAGTACTTC,CASRDGRSRTYEQYF
-,-,TRBV7-9,TRBJ2-5,TGTGCCAGCAGCCCCGGTTGGCTGCAGAAAGAGACCCAGTACTTC,CASSPGWLQKETQYF
-,-,TRBV7-9,TRBJ2-7,TGTGCCAGCAGCTTCCCGTTGAGGCCCTACGAGCAGTACTTC,CASSFPLRPYEQYF
-,-,TRBV27,TRBJ2-7,TGTGCCAGCAGTTTAAGGGCCGTTACCTACGAGCAGTACTTC,CASSLRAVTYEQYF
-,-,TRBV27,TRBJ2-6,TGTGCCAGCAGAAAGGGGGGGTCTGGGGCCAACGTCCTGACTTTC,CASRKGGSGANVLTF
-,-,TRBV7-9,TRBJ1-2,TGTGCCAGCAGCTTAATAGGCCAGTTGCCCTATGGCTACACCTTC,CASSLIGQLPYGYTF